This TCR beta chain was captured in a study of T-cell reconstitution after alpha-beta-depleted transplantation in children. The sample holds many counts of this clonotype. CDR1 KGHSH and CDR2 LQKENI come from the germline V gene. This CDR3 has 15 residues. Trimming removed 1 base from V and 1 base from J, with 10 bases in between. Preparation of the TCRbeta library involved a method that used unique molecular identifiers. From the PCR reads, TCRdb called clonotypes with MiXCR, one entry per CDR3 protein. The sample contains 150,000 to 200,000 distinct CDR3 sequences, around 6.8% of which appear only once.

The chain links TRBV18 to TRBJ1-1, with no clear D. The clonotype originates from a human donor who donated a stem cell graft to a child with Wiskott-Aldrich syndrome. The sample consisted of PBMCs from the stem cell graft donor, taken from the stem cell graft. CDR3 DNA sequence: TGTGCCAGCTCACCACAGGCGGTTCCGAACACTGAAGCTTTCTTT. It yields the protein CASSPQAVPNTEAFF.